A few counts support the clone carrying this TCR beta chain. Germline CDR1 and CDR2: MNHEY and SMNVEV (reference sequence). The CDR3 consists of 17 residues. V was clipped by 5 bases and J by 1 base, with 20 bases between them. These data originate in a study of molecular identifiers for immune sequencing clone quantification. At the level of the study: Five aliquots were made in replicates from the RNA of around 18,000 or 91,000 naive CD8 cells, and four were sequenced.

Previously described methods and listed TCR primers produced bulk TCR libraries. TCRdb called the PCR reads again in MiXCR, with one record for every CDR3 protein. The top ten hold 0.75% to 0.9% of the sample, which has under 100,000 distinct CDR3 sequences, around a quarter seen once. The TCR was taken from a human donor in good health. Some libraries in this study had Jurkat cell RNA spiked in. The source material was naive CD8+ T cells from blood, with Jurkat cell RNA spiked in. The sample's subset: FACS-sorted CD8+CD4-CCR7+CD45RA+ naive T cells. V is TRBV27 and J is TRBJ1-1; possible D gene TRBD1, 6 bases. CDR3 sequence: CASSAIAVQGPNTEAFF. The CDR3 DNA reads as TGTGCCAGCAGTGCCATCGCCGTACAGGGACCGAACACTGAAGCTTTCTTT.